Listed here are 32 T cell receptor beta chains from one sample, sequenced in a study of cytomegalovirus exposure and HLA in healthy donors. The PCR employed 60 Vbeta primers together with 13 Jbeta primers. Sequenced by immunoSEQ multiplex PCR; TCRdb stores in-frame clones only, minus some. The data hold 85,000 to 130,000 clones, with about 64% observed a single time. Sequencing was carried out using PBMCs. The receptors come from a female donor in good health and CMV-seronegative.

The rearrangement links TRBV30 to TRBJ2-2, with no clear D. CDR1 and CDR2 from the germline V gene are GTSNPN and SVGIG (reference sequence). Trimming stripped 1 base from V and 0 bases from J, with 3 bases between. This CDR3 region has 13 residues. The chain's CDR3 is CAWSATNTGELFF. CDR3 DNA sequence: TGTGCCTGGAGTGCCACGAACACCGGGGAGCTGTTTTTT.

The chain uses TRBV7-9 and TRBJ2-4; no clear D. This CDR3 region has 13 residues. Germline V gives CDR1 SEHNR, CDR2 FQNEAQ (reference sequence). Trimming stripped 5 bases from V and 13 bases from J, with 18 bases between. CDR3 in amino acids: CASSLDAARDQYF. The CDR3 DNA reads TGTGCCAGCAGCCTCGACGCGGCGAGAGACCAGTACTTC.

The chain links TRBV2 to TRBJ2-3; unclear D gene. The V gene lost 6 bases and the J gene lost 3 bases, with 10 bases spanning the gap. The CDR3 totals 13 residues. CDR1 is SNHLY, CDR2 FYNNEI, per germline. The CDR3 DNA is TGTGCCAGCAGGCGAGACTCGACAGATACGCAGTATTTT. This codes for CASRRDSTDTQYF.

Only a few counts were recorded for this clone. This chain joins TRBV7-2 and TRBJ1-5; 9 nucleotides match TRBD1. Germline CDR1 SGHTA, CDR2 FQGNSA. This CDR3 has 15 amino acids. V shed 1 base, J shed 2 bases, and the junction held 0 bases outside the gene matches. Here the CDR3 reads CASSLGTGGNQPQHF. CDR3 nucleotides: TGTGCCAGCAGCTTAGGGACAGGGGGCAATCAGCCCCAGCATTTT.

The chain carries TRBV13 and TRBJ2-7, with a tentative D call TRBD2 (6 bases). CDR1 is PRHDT and CDR2 is FYEKMQ in the germline V gene (reference sequence). V was clipped by 5 bases and J by 2 bases, with 13 bases between them. The CDR3 runs 14 residues. Here the CDR3 DNA reads TGTGCCAGCAGCCCTAGGGGCGGGACCTACGAGCAGTACTTC. Protein product: CASSPRGGTYEQYF.

The chain couples TRBV4-3 to TRBJ2-7; D unclear. In germline, CDR1 is LGHNA, CDR2 YSLEER. The V gene lost 1 base and the J gene lost 7 bases, with 17 bases spanning the gap. The CDR3 sequence is 15 residues long. The DNA of the CDR3 is TGCGCCAGCAGCCAAGGAGAGGCGCAGAGCGCTGAGCAGTACTTC. Translating gives CASSQGEAQSAEQYF.

The CDR3 here is CASSELAGANVLTF. CDR3 nucleotide sequence: TGTGCCAGCAGTGAACTAGCTGGGGCCAACGTCCTGACTTTC. This chain links TRBV6-5 with TRBJ2-6, with D maybe TRBD2 (5 bases). CDR3 length: 14 amino acids. The germline V gene encodes CDR1 MNHEY and CDR2 SVGAGI. Trimming pared 5 bases from V and 2 bases from J, leaving 7 bases between.

This chain joins TRBV10-3 and TRBJ1-2; 8 bases align to TRBD1. Germline values: CDR1 ENHRY, CDR2 SYGVKD. Trimming removed 8 bases from V and 5 bases from J; junction bases left unmatched: 4. The CDR3 spans 12 residues. For the CDR3, the DNA is TGTGCCATCTTTGGACAGGGATATGGCTACACCTTC. It yields the protein CAIFGQGYGYTF.

The chain employs TRBV7-8 and TRBJ1-5; 9 nucleotides match TRBD1. Trimming removed 7 bases from V and 7 bases from J; junction bases left unmatched: 11. In germline, CDR1 is SGHVS, CDR2 FQNEAQ. The CDR3 length is 15 residues. The CDR3 protein is CASTPLTGGDQPQHF. DNA for the CDR3: TGTGCCAGCACGCCACTGACAGGGGGGGACCAGCCCCAGCATTTT.

This clone was detected only a few times. Distinct nucleotide sequences in the sample also encode this CDR3. This chain uses TRBV7-9 with TRBJ1-5; D is unclear. Germline values: CDR1 SEHNR, CDR2 FQNEAQ (reference sequence). V lost 5 bases, J lost 1 base, and 9 bases lay in between. The CDR3 extends over 14 amino acids. In DNA form, the CDR3 reads TGTGCCAGCAGCCCCCCGGGGAGCAATCAGCCCCAGCATTTT. Amino acids: CASSPPGSNQPQHF.

This CDR3 reads CAWSPGEPTSTDTQYF. The CDR3 coding sequence is TGTGCCTGGAGTCCCGGGGAACCGACTAGCACAGATACGCAGTATTTT. The rearrangement links TRBV30 to TRBJ2-3, with TRBD2 as a possible D gene (5 bases). Germline CDR1 GTSNPN, CDR2 SVGIG (reference sequence). This CDR3 has 16 residues. V was cut by 2 bases and J by 0 bases, with 15 bases left in between. Variable domain in full (rest from reference TRBV30 and TRBJ2-3): SQTIHQWPATLVQPVGSPLSLECTVEGTSNPNLYWYRQAAGRGLQLLFYSVGIGQISSEVPQNLSASRPQDRQFILSSKKLLLSDSGFYLCAWSPGEPTSTDTQYFGPGTRLTVL.

The rearrangement uses TRBV7-9 and TRBJ1-2; 7 nucleotides match TRBD1. The CDR3 totals 13 residues. V shed 5 bases and J 6 bases; nucleotides not matched to a gene: 6. Per the germline V gene, CDR1 is SEHNR and CDR2 is FQNEAQ (reference sequence). CDR3 nucleotide sequence: TGTGCCAGCAGCGACGGGACAGTGGATGGCTACACCTTC. Translation gives CASSDGTVDGYTF.

This clone was picked up a small number of times. The gene calls are TRBV5-1 and TRBJ2-1; TRBD2 agrees at 7 bases. CDR1 is SGHRS, CDR2 YFSETQ, per germline. J gave up 2 bases and V 0 bases, and 5 bases lay outside the gene matches. The CDR3 runs 16 residues. In DNA, the CDR3 is TGCGCCAGCAGCTTGGAAGTGCTAGCGGCCTACAATGAGCAGTTCTTC. Translating gives CASSLEVLAAYNEQFF.

This clone appeared a few times. This rearrangement joins TRBV11-2 to TRBJ1-1; 8 bases agree with TRBD1. V trimming: 4 bases; J trimming: 10 bases; junction bases outside the gene matches: 8. The CDR3 totals 13 residues. Germline CDR1 reads SGHAT; CDR2 reads FQNNGV. The chain's CDR3 is CASSSGQEVVAFF. In DNA, the CDR3 is TGTGCCAGCAGCTCGGGACAGGAGGTGGTAGCTTTCTTT.

This chain joins TRBV19 and TRBJ1-1; 8 bases agree with TRBD1. Trimming cost V 7 bases and J 3 bases; bases outside gene matches: 7. Per the germline V gene, CDR1 is LNHDA and CDR2 is SQIVND (reference sequence). The CDR3 runs 14 residues. DNA for the CDR3: TGTGCCAGTAAGACGGGACAGGCTCACACTGAAGCTTTCTTT. It is translated as CASKTGQAHTEAFF. Complete variable domain (other parts from reference TRBV19 and TRBJ1-1): DGGITQSPKYLFRKEGQNVTLSCEQNLNHDAMYWYRQDPGQGLRLIYYSQIVNDFQKGDIAEGYSVSREKKESFPLTVTSAQKNPTAFYLCASKTGQAHTEAFFGQGTRLTVV.

This chain links TRBV7-2 with TRBJ2-1, with D hard to call. Trimming pared 4 bases from V and 4 bases from J, leaving 5 bases between. The CDR3 has 12 residues. In germline, CDR1 is SGHTA, CDR2 FQGNSA. The CDR3 is CASSSLYNEQFF. The CDR3 DNA is TGTGCCAGCAGCTCCCTTTACAATGAGCAGTTCTTC.

The J gene is TRBJ2-7, the V gene TRBV14, with D perhaps matching TRBD2 (6 bases). The V end lost 4 bases, the J end lost 5 bases, and 6 bases lay between the germline ends. Per the germline V gene, CDR1 is SGHDN and CDR2 is FVKESK. The CDR3 is 11 residues long. The CDR3 sequence is CASSLADEQYF. In nucleotides, the CDR3 is TGTGCCAGCAGCCTAGCGGACGAGCAGTACTTC.

V is TRBV7-9 and J is TRBJ2-2, with 7 positions matching TRBD2. Germline-derived CDR1 and CDR2 are SEHNR and FQNEAQ (reference sequence). The V segment lost 3 bases and the J segment 2 bases; nucleotides outside the gene matches: 3. The CDR3 extends over 15 amino acids. CDR3 residues: CASSFTGLNTGELFF. DNA for the CDR3: TGTGCCAGCAGCTTTACGGGACTAAACACCGGGGAGCTGTTTTTT.

This chain joins TRBV7-9 and TRBJ1-3; TRBD1 is a possible D gene (5 bases). This CDR3 is built from 15 residues. CDR1 and CDR2 (germline): SEHNR, FQNEAQ (reference sequence). V lost 1 base to trimming and J lost 6 bases, with 13 bases between them. The CDR3 protein is CASSLGDRDTNTIYF. The CDR3 bases are TGTGCCAGCAGCTTAGGTGACAGAGATACAAACACCATATATTTT.

This clone was observed a few times. CDR3 residues: CASSPTGGMGNQPQHF. CDR3 nucleotides: TGTGCCAGCAGTCCCACTGGAGGGATGGGGAATCAGCCCCAGCATTTT. The chain has TRBV28 and TRBJ1-5; D unclear. Germline V gene sequence: CDR1 MDHEN, CDR2 SYDVKM. Trimming removed 5 bases from V and 4 bases from J, with 18 bases in between. This CDR3 is 16 amino acids long.

This chain links TRBV5-1 with TRBJ1-1; the D is unclear. Trimming stripped 4 bases from V and 1 base from J, with 8 bases between. Per germline, CDR1 SGHRS and CDR2 YFSETQ. The length of the CDR3 is 13 residues. The DNA of the CDR3 is TGCGCCAGCAGCCCATCAGGGAACACTGAAGCTTTCTTT. Translated: CASSPSGNTEAFF. The variable domain in full, with the rest retrieved from reference TRBV5-1 and TRBJ1-1, is KAGVTQTPRYLIKTRGQQVTLSCSPISGHRSVSWYQQTPGQGLQFLFEYFSETQRNKGNFPGRFSGRQFSNSRSEMNVSTLELGDSALYLCASSPSGNTEAFFGQGTRLTVV.

The chain carries TRBV27 and TRBJ2-7; TRBD1 agrees at 8 bases. CDR3 length: 16 amino acids. The germline gives CDR1 MNHEY, CDR2 SMNVEV (reference sequence). J was trimmed by 6 bases and V by 1 base; bases with no gene match: 11. CDR3 bases: TGTGCCAGCAGTTTATGGGCCGGGACAGGACCCTCCGAGCAGTACTTC. It codes for CASSLWAGTGPSEQYF.

This rearrangement joins TRBV30 to TRBJ1-6, with D perhaps matching TRBD1 (5 bases). The CDR3 sequence is 15 residues long. The V gene lost 6 bases and the J gene lost 0 bases, with 12 bases spanning the gap. Germline V gives CDR1 GTSNPN, CDR2 SVGIG (reference sequence). CDR3 nucleotides: TGTGCCTGTGACGGGGGGAGCTCCTATAATTCACCCCTCCACTTT. This encodes CACDGGSSYNSPLHF. The variable domain in full, with the rest retrieved from reference TRBV30 and TRBJ1-6, is SQTIHQWPATLVQPVGSPLSLECTVEGTSNPNLYWYRQAAGRGLQLLFYSVGIGQISSEVPQNLSASRPQDRQFILSSKKLLLSDSGFYLCACDGGSSYNSPLHFGNGTRLTVT.

The chain combines TRBV4-1 with TRBJ2-5; 11 positions agree with TRBD2. TRBJ2-7 explains the end of the DNA better; the J call may be wrong. Germline V gene data show CDR1 as MGHRA and CDR2 as YSYEKL. The CDR3 length is 16 residues. CDR3 sequence: CASSQSPTSGMYEQYF. The CDR3 coding sequence is TGCGCCAGCAGCCAATCCCCGACTAGCGGGATGTACGAGCAGTACTTC.

The chain links TRBV7-6 to TRBJ1-5; D is possibly TRBD1 (5 bases). This CDR3 contains 15 residues. V lost 0 bases to trimming and J lost 6 bases, with 12 bases between them. CDR1 SGHVS and CDR2 FNYEAQ come from the germline V gene. CDR3 loop: CASSLAAGGSQPQHF. CDR3 nucleotide sequence: TGTGCCAGCAGCTTAGCGGCGGGGGGAAGTCAGCCCCAGCATTTT.

The chain recombines TRBV5-1 with TRBJ1-4; D is perhaps TRBD1 (6 bases). V dropped 0 bases and J dropped 8 bases, with 17 bases sitting between them. The CDR3 totals 16 residues. Germline loops: CDR1 SGHRS, CDR2 YFSETQ. CDR3 bases: TGCGCCAGCAGCTTGGGTGGGGGGGCCGCGGGAGAAAAACTGTTTTTT. It translates to CASSLGGGAAGEKLFF. The full variable domain, its missing parts supplied by reference TRBV5-1 and TRBJ1-4, is KAGVTQTPRYLIKTRGQQVTLSCSPISGHRSVSWYQQTPGQGLQFLFEYFSETQRNKGNFPGRFSGRQFSNSRSEMNVSTLELGDSALYLCASSLGGGAAGEKLFFGSGTQLSVL.

The chain employs TRBV9 and TRBJ2-1, with D unresolved. Between the trimmed V and J ends, which lost 4 bases and 10 bases, there was a span of 18 bases. Germline V CDR1 and CDR2: SGDLS, YYNGEE. The CDR3 has 14 residues. The CDR3 protein is CASSPSSLRGEQFF. CDR3 bases: TGTGCCAGCAGCCCATCGAGTCTTCGAGGCGAGCAGTTCTTC.

The V gene is TRBV28, the J gene TRBJ2-1, with D perhaps matching TRBD1 (5 bases). This CDR3 has 14 amino acids. Germline values: CDR1 MDHEN, CDR2 SYDVKM. V was clipped by 6 bases and J by 10 bases, with 19 bases between them. The CDR3 loop is CASSPDKDIDEQFF. Here the CDR3 DNA reads TGTGCCAGCAGCCCAGATAAGGACATTGACGAGCAGTTCTTC.

This clone has a handful of counts. The genes are TRBV21-1 and TRBJ1-3. TRBV21-1 is an annotated pseudogene. The length of the CDR3 is 18 residues. CDR3 in DNA: TGTGCCAGCAGCAATCGGCTGGAGAGCCTCGTCTTTCGAAACACCATATATTTT. Protein sequence: CASSNRLESLVFRNTIYF.

The CDR3 reads CASSHRDRDGGEKLFF. In DNA, the CDR3 is TGCGCCAGCAGCCACCGGGACAGGGATGGTGGTGAAAAACTGTTTTTT. This sequence joins TRBV5-1 and TRBJ1-4, with 9 positions matching TRBD1. The CDR3 spans 16 residues. CDR1 SGHRS and CDR2 YFSETQ come from the germline V gene. The V and J ends lost 4 bases and 7 bases, in that order; junction bases with no gene match: 11.

The V gene is TRBV19, the J gene TRBJ2-1; 7 nucleotides agree with TRBD1. Per the germline V gene, CDR1 is LNHDA and CDR2 is SQIVND (reference sequence). The CDR3 loop spans 15 amino acids. The junction had 12 bases not matched to a gene; V was cut back by 7 bases and J by 6 bases. The DNA for the CDR3 is TGTGCCAGTAACCCCCCGGAGACAGGGTCCAATGAGCAGTTCTTC. Encoded protein: CASNPPETGSNEQFF.

This clone was picked up a small number of times. The chain couples TRBV7-3 to TRBJ1-1; TRBD1 agrees at 7 bases. V was pared by 4 bases and J by 5 bases, with 4 bases of the junction left unmatched. Germline-derived CDR1 and CDR2 are SGHTA and FQGTGA. The CDR3 runs 13 residues. The chain's CDR3 is CASSYSGGTEAFF. The CDR3 nucleotides read TGTGCCAGCAGCTATTCAGGGGGAACTGAAGCTTTCTTT. The full variable domain, in which reference TRBV7-3 and TRBJ1-1 provide the parts outside the CDR3, is GAGVSQTPSNKVTEKGKYVELRCDPISGHTALYWYRQSLGQGPEFLIYFQGTGAADDSGLPNDRFFAVRPEGSVSTLKIQRTERGDSAVYLCASSYSGGTEAFFGQGTRLTVV.